The next 13 T cell receptor beta chains were all read from a single sample in a study of T cell clonality in common variable immunodeficiency. TCRdb's copy holds only in-frame clones and misses some; the assay was immunoSEQ multiplex PCR. The record shows tens of thousands of clones for this sample, with no singletons present. Sequencing used peripheral blood mononuclear cells. The receptors here all came from a person aged 18 to 69 in good health.

This clone has more than one count but fewer than ten. The CDR3 DNA, read in part, is TGTGCCAGCAGAAACGGACAGGCCTACGAG. This sequence encodes CASRNGQAYE. From start to end, the CDR3 is CASRNGQAYEQYF. The gene calls are TRBV5-4 and TRBJ2-7, with 7 bases identical to TRBD1. The sequenced fragment ends 3 residues before the CDR3 boundary, so the rest is inferred from the germline J gene. The trim removed 5 bases at V and 2 bases at J, leaving 4 bases unmatched. Germline lookup yields CDR1 SGHNT and CDR2 YYREEE (reference sequence). The CDR3 has 13 amino acids. Together with reference TRBV5-4 and TRBJ2-7, the CDR3 gives the full variable domain: ETGVTQSPTHLIKTRGQQVTLRCSSQSGHNTVSWYQQALGQGPQFIFQYYREEENGRGNFPPRFSGLQFPNYSSELNVNALELDDSALYLCASRNGQAYEQYFGPGTRLTVT.

This clone came up many times. The read finishes 3 residues shy of the CDR3 end, and the germline J gene is used to complete it. The V call is TRBV18, the J call TRBJ1-1; the match to TRBD1 covers 8 bases. The ends lost 1 base at V and 4 bases at J; junction bases unmatched: 11. The CDR3 is 17 residues long. Germline CDR1 reads KGHSH; CDR2 reads LQKENI. CDR3 bases read: TGTGCCAGCTCACCACAAAGGGCAGGGGGCTCGGGCACTGAA. This sequence encodes CASSPQRAGGSGTE. The whole CDR3 region reads CASSPQRAGGSGTEAFF.

In its sample, this clone was seen many times. The read gets to within 3 residues of the CDR3 end, and the germline J gene fills in the rest. This chain uses TRBV18 with TRBJ1-2, with 7 positions matching TRBD1. Germline assignment: CDR1 KGHSH and CDR2 LQKENI. The CDR3 covers 13 residues. The CDR3 is CASSGQAPGGYTF. Partial CDR3 DNA: TGTGCCAGCTCCGGACAGGCCCCGGGGGGC. Combining the CDR3 with reference TRBV18 and TRBJ1-2 gives the whole variable domain NAGVMQNPRHLVRRRGQEARLRCSPMKGHSHVYWYRQLPEEGLKFMVYLQKENIIDESGMPKERFSAEFPKEGPSILRIQQVVRGDSAAYFCASSGQAPGGYTFGSGTRLTVV.

In its sample, this clone was seen many times. The read comes to an end 3 residues before the CDR3 does, leaving the germline J gene to fill in the end. The J gene is TRBJ2-1, the V gene TRBV12-3 or TRBV12-4; tentatively, D is TRBD1 (5 bases). The length of the CDR3 is 12 residues. Trimming removed 6 bases from V and 6 bases from J, with 9 bases in between. This chain's CDR3 is CASSITGNEQFF. The covered CDR3 bases are TGTGCCAGCAGCATTACAGGCAATGAG.

The sample holds many counts of this clone. The read terminates 3 residues ahead of where the CDR3 ends, so the germline J gene completes it. This chain links TRBV5-1 with TRBJ2-2; TRBD1 agrees at 7 bases. This CDR3 comprises 15 residues. Germline CDR1 and CDR2: SGHRS and YFSETQ. The CDR3 bases that were read are TGCGCCAGCAGCCCGCCTTTAACGGACAGGATCGGG. This sequence encodes CASSPPLTDRIG. The full CDR3 sequence reads CASSPPLTDRIGLFF.

This clone was detected many times. Read data end 3 residues before the CDR3 end; the end is taken from the germline J gene. This chain joins TRBV7-9 and TRBJ2-7; D unclear. Germline V lookup: CDR1 SEHNR, CDR2 FQNEAQ (reference sequence). The CDR3 has 14 residues. Trimming took off 5 bases at V and 6 bases at J, with 17 bases between the two ends. CDR3 protein: CASSLIEYPGEQYF. The sequenced part of the CDR3 DNA is TGTGCCAGCAGCCTGATAGAGTACCCAGGCGAG.

This clone showed up many times. The observed sequence ends 3 residues before the CDR3 terminus, with the missing tail filled in from the germline J gene. The rearrangement uses TRBV30 and TRBJ1-2, with D uncertain. This CDR3 has 13 amino acids. Germline CDR1 reads GTSNPN; CDR2 reads SVGIG (reference sequence). V gave up 3 bases and J gave up 7 bases, with 15 bases separating them. The DNA read from the CDR3 is TGTGCCTGGAGCTTCGGGGTGGATGTTGGC. The encoded protein is CAWSFGVDVG. The full CDR3 protein reads CAWSFGVDVGYTF.

This clone was picked up many times. The read ends 3 residues shy of where the CDR3 ends; the end is completed using the germline J gene. This chain uses TRBV20-1 with TRBJ2-1, with 9 bases identical to TRBD2. Germline V gene sequence: CDR1 DFQATT, CDR2 SNEGSKA (reference sequence). CDR3 length: 15 amino acids. The V gene end was trimmed by 1 base and the J gene end by 9 bases; junction bases not matched to a gene: 10. Partial CDR3 DNA: TGCAGTGCTAGAGTGGTAGCGGGAGTTTGGGGTGAG. Translation: CSARVVAGVWGE. The whole CDR3 sequence reads CSARVVAGVWGEQFF.

Of note for this clone: The read halts 3 residues ahead of the CDR3 end, with the missing end drawn from the germline J gene. The V and J genes are TRBV13 and TRBJ1-6, with D perhaps TRBD1 (5 bases). The germline V gene encodes CDR1 PRHDT and CDR2 FYEKMQ (reference sequence). CDR3 length: 15 amino acids. The covered CDR3 bases are TGTGCCAGCAGCTTAGGCCGATCAGGCCGGGGGTCC. Translating gives CASSLGRSGRGS. The entire CDR3 is CASSLGRSGRGSLHF.

This clone was observed at least ten times. Coverage ceases 3 residues before the CDR3 finishes, and the germline J gene fills in the end. The V call is TRBV7-8, the J call TRBJ2-7; 13 nucleotides align to TRBD2. The CDR3 spans 13 residues. Trimming at V came to 6 bases and at J to 6 bases, leaving 2 bases not matched to a gene. Germline values: CDR1 SGHVS, CDR2 FQNEAQ. CDR3 in amino acids: CASRRTSGSEQYF. Partial CDR3 DNA: TGTGCCAGCAGACGGACTAGCGGGAGCGAG.

This clone has a count of ten or more. Sequencing ends 3 residues short of the CDR3 end; the germline J gene provides the rest. The gene calls are TRBV2 and TRBJ2-5, with 10 bases identical to TRBD2. This CDR3 has 15 amino acids. Germline lookup yields CDR1 SNHLY and CDR2 FYNNEI. The trim removed 3 bases at V and 4 bases at J, leaving 5 bases unmatched. Partial CDR3 DNA: TGTGCCAGCAGTGATAATAGCGGGAGGATAGAGACC. Translation: CASSDNSGRIET. The CDR3, in full, reads CASSDNSGRIETQYF.

This clone was observed many times. The read comes to an end 3 residues before the CDR3 does, leaving the germline J gene to fill in the end. This chain connects TRBV19 to TRBJ2-5, with 14 positions matching TRBD2. The ends lost 4 bases at V and 4 bases at J; junction bases unmatched: 5. CDR1 is LNHDA and CDR2 is SQIVND in the germline V gene (reference sequence). The CDR3 extends over 16 amino acids. CDR3 residues: CASSRTSGGIGETQYF. Incomplete CDR3 DNA: TGTGCCAGTAGTAGGACTAGCGGGGGGATAGGAGAGACC.

This clone came up many times. The read ends 3 residues before the CDR3 terminus; that terminus is restored from the germline J gene. The J gene is TRBJ2-3, the V gene TRBV20-1; 9 nucleotides agree with TRBD2. After removal of 6 bases from V and 7 bases from J, the junction contained 11 bases not matched to a gene. Germline lookup yields CDR1 DFQATT and CDR2 SNEGSKA (reference sequence). The CDR3 has 14 residues. The CDR3 bases that were read are TGCAGTGCCAGGCGAATAGCGGGAGTTAATACG. Its translation is CSARRIAGVNT. The full-length CDR3 reads as CSARRIAGVNTQYF.